This TCR beta chain emerged from a study of T cells in localized non-small cell lung cancer. General study results and limits: Those with higher blood T cell density had longer overall survival.

A word on this clone: Its antigen is not known.

Libraries were prepared by immunoSEQ multiplex PCR; TCRdb keeps only in-frame clonotypes and omits some of them. Here the sample spans around 36,000 clones, approximately 80% being singletons. Germline CDR1 SGHRS, CDR2 YFSETQ. The CDR3 extends over 14 amino acids. V lost 10 bases, J lost 8 bases, and 23 bases lay in between. The chain carries TRBV5-1 and TRBJ2-3; the D gene is possibly TRBD1 (6 bases). This sequence was found in a male donor older than 55 with stage II lung adenocarcinoma. The sample consisted of peripheral blood mononuclear cells, taken before any cancer treatment. The CDR3 DNA sequence: TGCGCCTCCAGGGGACGGGTGAGCGAGGCTACGCAGTATTTT. Translating gives CASRGRVSEATQYF.